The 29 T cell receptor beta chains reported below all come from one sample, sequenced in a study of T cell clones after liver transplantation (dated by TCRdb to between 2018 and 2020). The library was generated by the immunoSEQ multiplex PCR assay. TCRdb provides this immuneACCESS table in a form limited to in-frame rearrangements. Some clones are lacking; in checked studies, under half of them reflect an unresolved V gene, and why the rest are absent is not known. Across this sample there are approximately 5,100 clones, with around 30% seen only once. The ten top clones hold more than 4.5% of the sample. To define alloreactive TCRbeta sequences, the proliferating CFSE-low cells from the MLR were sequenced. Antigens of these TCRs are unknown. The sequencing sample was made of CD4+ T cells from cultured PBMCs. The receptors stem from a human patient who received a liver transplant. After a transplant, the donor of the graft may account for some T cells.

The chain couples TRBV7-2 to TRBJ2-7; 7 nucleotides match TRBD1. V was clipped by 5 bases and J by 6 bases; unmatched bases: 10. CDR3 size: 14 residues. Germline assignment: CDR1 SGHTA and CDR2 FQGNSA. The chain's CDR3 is CASSLQTGKGEQYF. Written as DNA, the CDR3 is TGTGCCAGCAGCCTCCAGACAGGGAAAGGCGAGCAGTACTTC.

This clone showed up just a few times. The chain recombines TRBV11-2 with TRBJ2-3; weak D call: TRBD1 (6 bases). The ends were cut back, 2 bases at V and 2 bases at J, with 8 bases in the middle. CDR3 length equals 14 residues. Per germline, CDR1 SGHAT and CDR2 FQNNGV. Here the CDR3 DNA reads TGTGCCAGCAGCTTAAACAGGGCCACAGATACGCAGTATTTT. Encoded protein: CASSLNRATDTQYF.

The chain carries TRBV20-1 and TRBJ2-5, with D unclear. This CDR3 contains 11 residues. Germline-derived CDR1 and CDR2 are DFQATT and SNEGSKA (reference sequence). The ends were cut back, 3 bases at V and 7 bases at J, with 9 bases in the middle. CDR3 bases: TGCAGTGCTAGGGGGTTGGGGACCCAGTACTTC. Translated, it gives CSARGLGTQYF.

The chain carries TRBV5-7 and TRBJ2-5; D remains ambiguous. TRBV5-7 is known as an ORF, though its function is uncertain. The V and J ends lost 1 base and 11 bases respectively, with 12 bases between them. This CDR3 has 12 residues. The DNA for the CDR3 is TGTGCCAGCAGCTTGAGACGCGGCCCACAGTACTTC. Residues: CASSLRRGPQYF.

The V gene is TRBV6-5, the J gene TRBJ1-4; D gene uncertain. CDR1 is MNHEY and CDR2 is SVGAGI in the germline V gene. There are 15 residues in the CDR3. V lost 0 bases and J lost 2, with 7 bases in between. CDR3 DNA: TGTGCCAGCAGTTACTCGGGGATGACTAATGAAAAACTGTTTTTT. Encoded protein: CASSYSGMTNEKLFF.

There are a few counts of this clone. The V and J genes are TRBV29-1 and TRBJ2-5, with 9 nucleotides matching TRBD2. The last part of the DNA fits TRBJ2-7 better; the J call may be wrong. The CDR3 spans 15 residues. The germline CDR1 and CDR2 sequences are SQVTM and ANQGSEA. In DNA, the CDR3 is TGCAGCGTTGGGGGGACTAGCTCCAACTCCTACGAGCAGTACTTC. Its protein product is CSVGGTSSNSYEQYF.

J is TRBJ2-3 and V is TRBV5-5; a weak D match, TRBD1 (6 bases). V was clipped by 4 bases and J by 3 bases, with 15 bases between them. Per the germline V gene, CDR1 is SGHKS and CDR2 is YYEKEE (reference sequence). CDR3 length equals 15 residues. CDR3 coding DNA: TGTGCCAGCAGCCCACAGGGTATTAGGACAGATACGCAGTATTTT. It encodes CASSPQGIRTDTQYF.

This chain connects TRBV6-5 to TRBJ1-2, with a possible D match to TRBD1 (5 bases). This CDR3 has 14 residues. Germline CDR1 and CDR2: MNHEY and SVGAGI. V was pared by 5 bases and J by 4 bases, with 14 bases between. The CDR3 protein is CASSEPGQGYGYTF. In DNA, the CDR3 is TGTGCCAGCAGTGAACCGGGTCAGGGCTATGGCTACACCTTC.

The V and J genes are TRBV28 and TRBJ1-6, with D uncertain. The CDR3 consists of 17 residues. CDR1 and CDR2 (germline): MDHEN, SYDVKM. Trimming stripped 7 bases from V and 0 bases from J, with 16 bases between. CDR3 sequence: CASTSIDLSSYNSPLHF. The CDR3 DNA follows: TGTGCCAGCACGTCTATAGACTTGAGCTCCTATAATTCACCCCTCCACTTT. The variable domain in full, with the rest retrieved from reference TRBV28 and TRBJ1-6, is DVKVTQSSRYLVKRTGEKVFLECVQDMDHENMFWYRQDPGLGLRLIYFSYDVKMKEKGDIPEGYSVSREKKERFSLILESASTNQTSMYLCASTSIDLSSYNSPLHFGNGTRLTVT.

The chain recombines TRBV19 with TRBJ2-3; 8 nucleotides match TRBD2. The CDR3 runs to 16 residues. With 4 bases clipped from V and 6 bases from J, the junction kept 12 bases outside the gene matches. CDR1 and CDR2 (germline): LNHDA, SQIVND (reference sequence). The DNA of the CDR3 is TGTGCCAGTAGTACGAGCGGGAGTTTGAGCGGGGATACGCAGTATTTT. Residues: CASSTSGSLSGDTQYF. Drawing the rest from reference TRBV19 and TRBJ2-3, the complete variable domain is DGGITQSPKYLFRKEGQNVTLSCEQNLNHDAMYWYRQDPGQGLRLIYYSQIVNDFQKGDIAEGYSVSREKKESFPLTVTSAQKNPTAFYLCASSTSGSLSGDTQYFGPGTRLTVL.

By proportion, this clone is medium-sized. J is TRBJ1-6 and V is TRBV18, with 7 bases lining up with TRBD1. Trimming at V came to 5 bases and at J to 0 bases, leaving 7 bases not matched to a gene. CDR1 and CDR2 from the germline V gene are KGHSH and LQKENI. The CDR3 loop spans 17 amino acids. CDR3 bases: TGTGCCAGCTCATTACAGACAGGGAGCTCCTATAATTCACCCCTCCACTTT. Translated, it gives CASSLQTGSSYNSPLHF. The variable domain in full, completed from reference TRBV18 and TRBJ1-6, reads NAGVMQNPRHLVRRRGQEARLRCSPMKGHSHVYWYRQLPEEGLKFMVYLQKENIIDESGMPKERFSAEFPKEGPSILRIQQVVRGDSAAYFCASSLQTGSSYNSPLHFGNGTRLTVT.

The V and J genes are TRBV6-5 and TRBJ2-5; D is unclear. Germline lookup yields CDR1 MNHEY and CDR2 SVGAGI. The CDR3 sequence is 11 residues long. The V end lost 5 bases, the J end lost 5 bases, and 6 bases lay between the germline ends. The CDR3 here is CASSRQETQYF. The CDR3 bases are TGTGCCAGCAGTAGGCAGGAGACCCAGTACTTC.

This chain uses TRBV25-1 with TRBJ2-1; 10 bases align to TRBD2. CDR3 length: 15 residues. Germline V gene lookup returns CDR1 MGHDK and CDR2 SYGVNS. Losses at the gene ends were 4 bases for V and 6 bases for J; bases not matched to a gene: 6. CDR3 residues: CASSARIAGGNEQFF. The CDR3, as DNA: TGTGCCAGCAGTGCCCGAATAGCGGGAGGCAATGAGCAGTTCTTC.

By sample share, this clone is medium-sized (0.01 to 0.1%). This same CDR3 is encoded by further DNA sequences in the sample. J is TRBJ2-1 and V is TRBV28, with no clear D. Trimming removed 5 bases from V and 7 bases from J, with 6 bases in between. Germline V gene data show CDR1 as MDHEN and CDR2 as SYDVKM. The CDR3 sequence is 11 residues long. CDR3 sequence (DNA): TGTGCCAGCAGTCCCTCTAATGAGCAGTTCTTC. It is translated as CASSPSNEQFF.

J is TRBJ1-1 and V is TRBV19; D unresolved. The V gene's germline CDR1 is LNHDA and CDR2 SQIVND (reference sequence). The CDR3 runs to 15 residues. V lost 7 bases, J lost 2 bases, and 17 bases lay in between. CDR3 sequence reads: CASTHSHRLNTEAFF. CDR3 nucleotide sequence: TGTGCCAGTACACACTCCCACCGGCTTAACACTGAAGCTTTCTTT.

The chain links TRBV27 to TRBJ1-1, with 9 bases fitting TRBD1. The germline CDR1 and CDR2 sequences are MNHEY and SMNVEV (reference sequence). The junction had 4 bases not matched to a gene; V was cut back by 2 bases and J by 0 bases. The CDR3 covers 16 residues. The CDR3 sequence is CASSLEGQGLNTEAFF. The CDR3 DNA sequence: TGTGCCAGCAGTTTAGAGGGACAGGGATTGAACACTGAAGCTTTCTTT.

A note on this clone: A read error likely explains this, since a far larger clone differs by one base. The CDR3: CAISDPRGAEISEKLFF. CDR3 nucleotide sequence: TGTGCCATTAGTGACCCTCGGGGGGCAGAAATATCTGAAAAACTGTTTTTT. J is TRBJ1-4 and V is TRBV19, with D tentatively TRBD1 (6 bases). The CDR3 consists of 17 residues. CDR1 LNHDA and CDR2 SQIVND come from the germline V gene (reference sequence).

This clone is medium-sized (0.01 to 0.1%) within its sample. DNA of the CDR3: TGTGCCAGTAGACGACAGAGTAGCAATCAGCCCCAGCATTTT. Amino acids: CASRRQSSNQPQHF. The chain uses TRBV19 and TRBJ1-5; weak D call: TRBD1 (5 bases). Trimming removed 6 bases at V and 0 bases at J, with 9 bases between. The length of the CDR3 is 14 residues. Germline V gene sequence: CDR1 LNHDA, CDR2 SQIVND (reference sequence).

CDR3 sequence: CASSPWWAFPEAFF. DNA for the CDR3: TGTGCCAGCAGTCCGTGGTGGGCCTTTCCTGAAGCTTTCTTT. The chain couples TRBV5-3 to TRBJ1-1; no reliable D call. TRBV5-3 is identified as an open reading frame with a role that is uncertain. The V end was cut by 8 bases, the J end by 6 bases, with 20 bases between. This CDR3 is built from 14 residues.

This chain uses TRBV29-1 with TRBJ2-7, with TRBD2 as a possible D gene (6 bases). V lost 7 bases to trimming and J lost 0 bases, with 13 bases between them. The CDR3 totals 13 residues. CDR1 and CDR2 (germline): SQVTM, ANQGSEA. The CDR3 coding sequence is TGCAGCGGCTGCGGGGTAAGCTCCTACGAGCAGTACTTC. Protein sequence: CSGCGVSSYEQYF.

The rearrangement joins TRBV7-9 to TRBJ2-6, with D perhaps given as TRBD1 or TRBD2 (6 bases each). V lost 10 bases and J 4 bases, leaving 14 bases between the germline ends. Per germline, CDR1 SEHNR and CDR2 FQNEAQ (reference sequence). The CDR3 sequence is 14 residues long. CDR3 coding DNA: TGTGCCATCCCGGGGGCGGAGGGGGCCAACGTCCTGACTTTC. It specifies CAIPGAEGANVLTF.

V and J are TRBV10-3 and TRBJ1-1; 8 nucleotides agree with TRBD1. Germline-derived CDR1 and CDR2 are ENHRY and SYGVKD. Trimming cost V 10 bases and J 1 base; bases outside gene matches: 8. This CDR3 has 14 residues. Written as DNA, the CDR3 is TGTGCCACCTCGGGACAGGTGGGGAACACTGAAGCTTTCTTT. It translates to CATSGQVGNTEAFF.

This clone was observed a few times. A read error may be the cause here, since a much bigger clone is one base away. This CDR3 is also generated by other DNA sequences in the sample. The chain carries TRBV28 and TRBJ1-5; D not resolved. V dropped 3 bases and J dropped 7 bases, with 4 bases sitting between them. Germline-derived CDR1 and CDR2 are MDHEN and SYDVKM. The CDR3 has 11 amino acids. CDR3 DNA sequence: TGTGCCAGCAGTTTCCGGCAGCCCCAGCATTTT. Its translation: CASSFRQPQHF.

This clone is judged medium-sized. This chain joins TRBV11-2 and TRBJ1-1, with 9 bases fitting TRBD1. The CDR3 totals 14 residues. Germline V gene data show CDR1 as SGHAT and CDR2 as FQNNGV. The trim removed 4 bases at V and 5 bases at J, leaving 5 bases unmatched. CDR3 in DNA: TGTGCCAGCAGCTCCGGACAGGGGAGAACTGAAGCTTTCTTT. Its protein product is CASSSGQGRTEAFF.

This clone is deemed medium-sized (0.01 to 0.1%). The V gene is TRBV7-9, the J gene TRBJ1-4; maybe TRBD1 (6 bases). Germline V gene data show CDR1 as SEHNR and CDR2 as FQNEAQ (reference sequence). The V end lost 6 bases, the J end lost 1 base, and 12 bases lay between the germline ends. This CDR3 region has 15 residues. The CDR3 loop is CASRTGGGTNEKLFF. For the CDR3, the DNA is TGTGCCAGCAGGACAGGCGGGGGAACTAATGAAAAACTGTTTTTT.

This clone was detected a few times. This chain's CDR3 is CSVVTGSSYNEQFF. For the CDR3, the DNA is TGCAGCGTTGTAACGGGAAGCTCCTACAATGAGCAGTTCTTC. The J gene is TRBJ2-1, the V gene TRBV29-1, with a possible D match to TRBD2 (5 bases). Trimming removed 4 bases from V and 0 bases from J, with 10 bases in between. The CDR3 runs to 14 residues. Germline assignment: CDR1 SQVTM and CDR2 ANQGSEA.

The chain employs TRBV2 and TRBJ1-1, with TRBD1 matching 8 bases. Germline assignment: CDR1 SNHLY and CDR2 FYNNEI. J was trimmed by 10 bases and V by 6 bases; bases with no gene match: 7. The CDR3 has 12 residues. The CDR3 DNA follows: TGTGCCAGCAGCGAGAGGACAGGGAGAGCTTTCTTT. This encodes CASSERTGRAFF.

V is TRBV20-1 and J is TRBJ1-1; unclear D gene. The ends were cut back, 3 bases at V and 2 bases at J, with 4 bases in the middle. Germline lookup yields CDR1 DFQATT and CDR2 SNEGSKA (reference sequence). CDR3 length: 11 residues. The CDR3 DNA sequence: TGCAGTGCTAGGGCTAACACTGAAGCTTTCTTT. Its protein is CSARANTEAFF.

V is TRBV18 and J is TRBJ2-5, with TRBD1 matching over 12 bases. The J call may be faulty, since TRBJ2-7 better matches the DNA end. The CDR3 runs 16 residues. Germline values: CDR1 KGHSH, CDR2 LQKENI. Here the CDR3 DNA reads TGTGCCAGCTCATCAATCGGGACAGGGGGCTGGAGCGAGCAGTACTTC. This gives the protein CASSSIGTGGWSEQYF.